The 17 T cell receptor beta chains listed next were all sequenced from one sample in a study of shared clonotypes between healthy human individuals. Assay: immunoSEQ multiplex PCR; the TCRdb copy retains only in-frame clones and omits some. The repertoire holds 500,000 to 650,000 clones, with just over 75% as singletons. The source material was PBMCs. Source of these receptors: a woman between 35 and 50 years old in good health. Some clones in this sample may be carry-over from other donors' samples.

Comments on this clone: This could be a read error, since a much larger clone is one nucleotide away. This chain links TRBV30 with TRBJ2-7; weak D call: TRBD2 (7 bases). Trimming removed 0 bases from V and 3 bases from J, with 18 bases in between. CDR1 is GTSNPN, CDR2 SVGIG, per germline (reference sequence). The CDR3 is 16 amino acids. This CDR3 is CAWSVRGAGKGYEQYF. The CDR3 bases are TGTGCCTGGAGTGTACGGGGGGCAGGGAAAGGCTACGAGCAGTACTTC.

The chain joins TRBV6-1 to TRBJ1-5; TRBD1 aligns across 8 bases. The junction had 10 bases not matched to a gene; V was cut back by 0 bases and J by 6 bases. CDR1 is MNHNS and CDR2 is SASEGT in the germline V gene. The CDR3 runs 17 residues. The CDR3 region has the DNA TGTGCCAGCAGTGAAGCGCGGGGCAGGGGGCGCGGTCAGCCCCAGCATTTT. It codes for CASSEARGRGRGQPQHF.

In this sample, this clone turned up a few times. The CDR3 nucleotides are TGTGCCAGCAGAGGCGGCGGGGGAGCTGGTGGCTACACCTTC. Encoded protein: CASRGGGGAGGYTF. The V gene is TRBV28, the J gene TRBJ1-2; possibly TRBD1 for D (5 bases). The germline gives CDR1 MDHEN, CDR2 SYDVKM. CDR3 length equals 14 residues. Trimming stripped 6 bases from V and 7 bases from J, with 18 bases between.

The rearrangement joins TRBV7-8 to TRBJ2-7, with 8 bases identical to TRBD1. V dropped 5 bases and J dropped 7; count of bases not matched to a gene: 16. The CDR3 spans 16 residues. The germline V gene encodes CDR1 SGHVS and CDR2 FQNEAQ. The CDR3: CASSPGGGRASGEQYF. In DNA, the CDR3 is TGTGCCAGCAGCCCAGGGGGCGGCAGGGCGTCGGGTGAGCAGTACTTC.

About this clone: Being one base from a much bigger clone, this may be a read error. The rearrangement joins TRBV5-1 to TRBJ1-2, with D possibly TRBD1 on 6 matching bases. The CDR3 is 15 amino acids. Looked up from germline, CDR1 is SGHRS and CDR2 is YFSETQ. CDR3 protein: CASSPGRAGGYGCTF. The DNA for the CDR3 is TGCGCCAGCAGCCCTGGACGGGCCGGGGGCTATGGCTGCACCTTC.

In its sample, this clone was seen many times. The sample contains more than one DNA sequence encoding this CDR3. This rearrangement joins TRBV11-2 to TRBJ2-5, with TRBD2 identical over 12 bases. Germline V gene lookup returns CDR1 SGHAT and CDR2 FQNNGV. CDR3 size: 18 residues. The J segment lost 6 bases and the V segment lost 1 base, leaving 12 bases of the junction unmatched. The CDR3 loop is CASSLGGLAGGPGKTQYF. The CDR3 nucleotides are TGTGCCAGCAGCTTAGGCGGCCTAGCGGGAGGGCCGGGGAAGACCCAGTACTTC.

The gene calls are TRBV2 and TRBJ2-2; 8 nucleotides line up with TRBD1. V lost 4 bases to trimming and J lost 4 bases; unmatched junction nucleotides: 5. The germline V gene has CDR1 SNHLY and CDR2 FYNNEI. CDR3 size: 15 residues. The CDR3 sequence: CASSGSGGATGELFF. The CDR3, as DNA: TGTGCCAGCAGTGGATCAGGGGGCGCCACCGGGGAGCTGTTTTTT. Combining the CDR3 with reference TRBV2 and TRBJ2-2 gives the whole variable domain EPEVTQTPSHQVTQMGQEVILRCVPISNHLYFYWYRQILGQKVEFLVSFYNNEISEKSEIFDDQFSVERPDGSNFTLKIRSTKLEDSAMYFCASSGSGGATGELFFGEGSRLTVL.

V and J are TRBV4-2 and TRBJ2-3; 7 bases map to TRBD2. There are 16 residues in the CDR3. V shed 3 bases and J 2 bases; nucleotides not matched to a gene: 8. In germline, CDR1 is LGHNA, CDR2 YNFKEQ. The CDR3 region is CASSQGSAGDTDTQYF. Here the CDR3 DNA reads TGTGCCAGCAGCCAGGGCTCGGCGGGGGACACAGATACGCAGTATTTT.

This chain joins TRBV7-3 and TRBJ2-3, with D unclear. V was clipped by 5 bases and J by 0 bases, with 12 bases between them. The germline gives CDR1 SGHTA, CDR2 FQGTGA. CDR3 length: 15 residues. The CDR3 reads CASSPGSSSTDTQYF. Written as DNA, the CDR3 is TGTGCCAGCAGCCCCGGGTCCTCTAGCACAGATACGCAGTATTTT.

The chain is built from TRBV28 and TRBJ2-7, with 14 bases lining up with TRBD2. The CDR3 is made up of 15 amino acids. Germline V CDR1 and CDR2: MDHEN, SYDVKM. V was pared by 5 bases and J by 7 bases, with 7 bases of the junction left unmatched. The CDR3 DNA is TGTGCCAGCAGTACCGGGACTAGCGGGAGTTGGGAGCAGTACTTC. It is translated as CASSTGTSGSWEQYF.

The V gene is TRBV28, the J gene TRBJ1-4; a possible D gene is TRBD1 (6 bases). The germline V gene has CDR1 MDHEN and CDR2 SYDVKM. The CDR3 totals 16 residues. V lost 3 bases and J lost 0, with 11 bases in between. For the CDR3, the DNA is TGTGCCAGCAGTTTGTACAGGGTTGCAACTAATGAAAAACTGTTTTTT. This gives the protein CASSLYRVATNEKLFF.

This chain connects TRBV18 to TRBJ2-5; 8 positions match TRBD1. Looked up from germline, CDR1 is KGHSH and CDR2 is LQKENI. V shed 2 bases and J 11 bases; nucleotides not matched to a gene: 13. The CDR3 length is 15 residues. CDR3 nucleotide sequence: TGTGCCAGCTCACCATCAGGGGGCAGCTCCTATGAGCAGTACTTC. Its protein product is CASSPSGGSSYEQYF.

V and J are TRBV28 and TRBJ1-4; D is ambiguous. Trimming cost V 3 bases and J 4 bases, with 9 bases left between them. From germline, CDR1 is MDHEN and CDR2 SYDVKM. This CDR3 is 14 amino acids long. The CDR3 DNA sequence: TGTGCCAGCAGTTTCCAGGACTATAATGAAAAACTGTTTTTT. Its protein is CASSFQDYNEKLFF.

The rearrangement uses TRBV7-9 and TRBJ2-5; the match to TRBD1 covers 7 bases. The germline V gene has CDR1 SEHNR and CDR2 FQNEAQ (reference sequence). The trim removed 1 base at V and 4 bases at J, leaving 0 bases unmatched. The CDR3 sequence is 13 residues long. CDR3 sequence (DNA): TGTGCCAGCAGCTTAGACAGGGGAGAGACCCAGTACTTC. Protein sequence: CASSLDRGETQYF.

CDR3 region: CASSREFKSYNEQFF. CDR3 nucleotides: TGTGCCAGCAGCCGGGAGTTTAAGTCCTACAATGAGCAGTTCTTC. V is TRBV11-3 and J is TRBJ2-1; tentative D call: TRBD2 (6 bases). The CDR3 totals 15 residues. From germline, CDR1 is SGHNT and CDR2 YENEEA. Trimming removed 5 bases from V and 1 base from J, with 12 bases in between.

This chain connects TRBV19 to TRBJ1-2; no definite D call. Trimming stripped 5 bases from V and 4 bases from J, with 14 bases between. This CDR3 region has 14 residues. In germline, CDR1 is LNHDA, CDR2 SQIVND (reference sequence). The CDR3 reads CASSPQTTSYGYTF. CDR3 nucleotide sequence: TGTGCCAGTAGTCCCCAGACAACGAGCTATGGCTACACCTTC.

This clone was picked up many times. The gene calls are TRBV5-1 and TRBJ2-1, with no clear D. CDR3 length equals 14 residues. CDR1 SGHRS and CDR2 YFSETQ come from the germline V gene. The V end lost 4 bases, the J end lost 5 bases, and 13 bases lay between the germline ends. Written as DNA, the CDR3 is TGCGCCAGCAGCGTATTAGCAGGTGACAATGAGCAGTTCTTC. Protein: CASSVLAGDNEQFF. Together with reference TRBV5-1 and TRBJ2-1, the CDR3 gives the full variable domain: KAGVTQTPRYLIKTRGQQVTLSCSPISGHRSVSWYQQTPGQGLQFLFEYFSETQRNKGNFPGRFSGRQFSNSRSEMNVSTLELGDSALYLCASSVLAGDNEQFFGPGTRLTVL.